This TCR beta chain was sequenced during a study of T cells in Graves' hyperthyroidism and ophthalmopathy. General study results and limits: Expanded thyroid clonotypes (above 0.001) were mostly also found in blood.

Exclusion criteria comprised uncontrolled infection, other autoimmune disease, pregnancy or lactation. Clinical symptoms, serum thyroxine, TRAb, thyroid ultrasound and orbital computed tomography established diagnosis. Regions amplified from RNA transcripts were the TCR beta CDR3 regions. TCR CDR3 regions were first amplified by RT-PCR with HTBI primers. TCRdb re-called the multiplex PCR reads with MiXCR, one entry per CDR3 protein. Of about 610,000 distinct CDR3 sequences listed, approximately 44% are singletons. Remarks on this clonotype: Its specificity is not known.

The CDR3 runs 13 residues. V lost 7 bases, J lost 2 bases, and 2 bases stayed unmatched. Germline values: CDR1 SNHLY, CDR2 FYNNEI. Sequencing was carried out using peripheral blood or thyroid tissue (not recorded which). This TCR derives from a woman aged 18-35 years with Graves' hyperthyroidism. The V and J genes are TRBV2 and TRBJ1-5; TRBD1 aligns across 7 bases. The CDR3 region is CASIGTGNQPQHF. The CDR3 nucleotides read TGTGCCAGCATCGGGACAGGCAATCAGCCCCAGCATTTT. The entire variable domain, with the rest obtained from reference TRBV2 and TRBJ1-5, is as follows: EPEVTQTPSHQVTQMGQEVILRCVPISNHLYFYWYRQILGQKVEFLVSFYNNEISEKSEIFDDQFSVERPDGSNFTLKIRSTKLEDSAMYFCASIGTGNQPQHFGDGTRLSIL.